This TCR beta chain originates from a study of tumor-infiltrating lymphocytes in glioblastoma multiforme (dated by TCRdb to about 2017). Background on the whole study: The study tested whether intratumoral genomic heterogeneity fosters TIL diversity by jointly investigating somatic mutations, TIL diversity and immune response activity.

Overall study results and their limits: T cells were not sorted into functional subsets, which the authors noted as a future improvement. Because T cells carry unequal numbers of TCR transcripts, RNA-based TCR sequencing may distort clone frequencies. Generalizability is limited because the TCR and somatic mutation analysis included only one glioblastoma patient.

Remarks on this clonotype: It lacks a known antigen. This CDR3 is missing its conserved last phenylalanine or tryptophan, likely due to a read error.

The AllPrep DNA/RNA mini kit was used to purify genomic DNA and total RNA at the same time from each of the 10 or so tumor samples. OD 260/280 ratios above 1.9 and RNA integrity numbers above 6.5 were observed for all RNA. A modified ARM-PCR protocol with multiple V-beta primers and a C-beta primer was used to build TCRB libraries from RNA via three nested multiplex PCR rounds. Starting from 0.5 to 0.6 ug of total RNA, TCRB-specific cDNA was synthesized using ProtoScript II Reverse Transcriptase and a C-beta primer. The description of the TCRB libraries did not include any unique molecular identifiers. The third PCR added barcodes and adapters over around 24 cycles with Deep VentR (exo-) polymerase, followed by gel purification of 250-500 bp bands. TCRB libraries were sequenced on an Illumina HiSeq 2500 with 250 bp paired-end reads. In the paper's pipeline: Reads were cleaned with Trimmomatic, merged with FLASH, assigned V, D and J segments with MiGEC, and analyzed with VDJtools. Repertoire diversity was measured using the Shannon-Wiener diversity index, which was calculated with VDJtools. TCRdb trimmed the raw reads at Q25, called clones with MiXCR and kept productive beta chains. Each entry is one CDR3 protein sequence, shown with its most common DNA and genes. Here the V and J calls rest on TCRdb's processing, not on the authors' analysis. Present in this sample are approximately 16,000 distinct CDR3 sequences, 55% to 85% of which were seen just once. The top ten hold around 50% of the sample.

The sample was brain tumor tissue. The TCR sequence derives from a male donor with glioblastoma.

This receptor has the CDR3 CASSLDLAVGGNNEQFL. The nucleotide sequence is TGTGCCAGCAGTCTAGACCTCGCAGTGGGAGGGAACAATGAGCAGTTCCTC. This receptor chain uses TRBV28 and TRBJ2-1; 7 central nucleotides agree with TRBD2. Including both end residues, the CDR3 is 17 amino acids long. Left in the record is the CDR3 DNA by itself, 51 bases read in frame from the first base. V ends up 5 bases short and J 5 bases short, with an unmatched junction base count of 15. According to the germline V gene, CDR1 reads MDHEN and CDR2 reads SYDVKM.